What follows are 29 T cell receptor beta chains derived from one specimen sequenced in a study of T cell responses to AZD1222 COVID-19 vaccine. The method was immunoSEQ multiplex PCR; TCRdb's version includes in-frame clones alone and lacks a portion of them. Of fewer than 150,000 clones detected, approximately 90% appear once; the ten largest clones hold roughly 3.1%. Sequences were derived from peripheral blood, sampled on day 0 of AZD1222 vaccination. The receptor source for this set is an adult in good health.

The chain recombines TRBV10-3 with TRBJ2-7; 7 bases line up with TRBD2. The CDR3 totals 16 residues. J was trimmed by 0 bases and V by 0 bases; bases with no gene match: 5. Germline assignment: CDR1 ENHRY and CDR2 SYGVKD. The CDR3 loop is CAISESWGGTSYEQYF. CDR3 DNA sequence: TGTGCCATCAGTGAGTCGTGGGGGGGGACCTCCTACGAGCAGTACTTC.

The chain uses TRBV11-2 and TRBJ1-3; D uncertain. V lost 0 bases, J lost 9 bases, and 15 bases lay in between. The germline gives CDR1 SGHAT, CDR2 FQNNGV. The CDR3 is made up of 15 amino acids. CDR3 sequence (DNA): TGTGCCAGCAGCTTAGAGTTCGGGCCGTCGACCACCATATATTTT. Its protein is CASSLEFGPSTTIYF.

The genes are TRBV20-1 and TRBJ2-1, with a weak D call TRBD2 (5 bases). Germline V gives CDR1 DFQATT, CDR2 SNEGSKA (reference sequence). The CDR3 extends over 13 amino acids. Between the trimmed V and J ends, which lost 3 bases and 4 bases, there was a span of 10 bases. This chain's CDR3 is CSASGGLYNEQFF. The DNA of the CDR3 is TGCAGTGCTAGTGGCGGGTTGTACAATGAGCAGTTCTTC.

This chain links TRBV7-2 with TRBJ2-7; 7 bases align to TRBD1. The CDR3 extends over 13 amino acids. Germline V lookup: CDR1 SGHTA, CDR2 FQGNSA. The V segment lost 1 base and the J segment 11 bases; nucleotides outside the gene matches: 8. CDR3 bases: TGTGCCAGCAGCTTAGAATCGCGACAGGGAAAGTACTTC. Encoded protein: CASSLESRQGKYF. Variable domain in full (rest from reference TRBV7-2 and TRBJ2-7): GAGVSQSPSNKVTEKGKDVELRCDPISGHTALYWYRQSLGQGLEFLIYFQGNSAPDKSGLPSDRFSAERTGGSVSTLTIQRTQQEDSAVYLCASSLESRQGKYFGPGTRLTVT.

The CDR3 region is CAWSSGQYNEQFF. CDR3 bases: TGTGCCTGGAGTTCCGGACAGTACAATGAGCAGTTCTTC. The V gene is TRBV30, the J gene TRBJ2-1; D might be TRBD1 (6 bases). CDR1 and CDR2 (germline): GTSNPN, SVGIG (reference sequence). This CDR3 is 13 amino acids long. Trimming took off 2 bases at V and 4 bases at J, with 9 bases between the two ends.

This chain connects TRBV30 to TRBJ2-7, with 9 bases matching TRBD1. Losses at the gene ends were 8 bases for V and 1 base for J; bases not matched to a gene: 9. CDR1 is GTSNPN and CDR2 is SVGIG in the germline V gene (reference sequence). The length of the CDR3 is 14 residues. CDR3 amino acids: CASRDREKSYEQYF. DNA for the CDR3: TGTGCCAGCCGGGACAGGGAGAAGTCCTACGAGCAGTACTTC. Looking up the rest from reference TRBV30 and TRBJ2-7 gives the full variable domain: SQTIHQWPATLVQPVGSPLSLECTVEGTSNPNLYWYRQAAGRGLQLLFYSVGIGQISSEVPQNLSASRPQDRQFILSSKKLLLSDSGFYLCASRDREKSYEQYFGPGTRLTVT.

This clone was counted once. The chain links TRBV18 to TRBJ1-5; 9 bases fit TRBD1. The CDR3 is 15 amino acids. The J segment lost 6 bases and the V segment lost 5 bases, leaving 8 bases of the junction unmatched. Germline CDR1 KGHSH, CDR2 LQKENI. The DNA for the CDR3 is TGTGCCAGCTCAACCTCCGGGACAGGGCTTCAGCCCCAGCATTTT. This codes for CASSTSGTGLQPQHF.

The chain recombines TRBV30 with TRBJ2-4; 8 bases align to TRBD1. J was trimmed by 0 bases and V by 0 bases; bases with no gene match: 7. Germline V gene lookup returns CDR1 GTSNPN and CDR2 SVGIG (reference sequence). CDR3 length: 17 amino acids. The CDR3 DNA follows: TGTGCCTGGAGTGTACCTAGACAGGGGTTAGCCAAAAACATTCAGTACTTC. Amino acid sequence: CAWSVPRQGLAKNIQYF.

This rearrangement joins TRBV20-1 to TRBJ2-1; 10 bases match TRBD2. This CDR3 has 13 amino acids. From germline, CDR1 is DFQATT and CDR2 SNEGSKA (reference sequence). Unmatched junction bases numbered 11, after V lost 3 bases and J lost 15 bases. CDR3 nucleotide sequence: TGCAGTGCTAGTCCAGCGGGAGGGTCCGGGTCGTTCTTC. Translation: CSASPAGGSGSFF.

The chain has TRBV18 and TRBJ1-3; tentative D call: TRBD1 (6 bases). V lost 6 bases, J lost 8 bases, and 14 bases lay in between. CDR1 and CDR2 (germline): KGHSH, LQKENI. The CDR3 is 13 residues long. The CDR3 DNA follows: TGTGCCAGCTCGGCAGGGGATTCAGACACCATATATTTT. It is translated as CASSAGDSDTIYF.

This sequence joins TRBV19 and TRBJ1-3; the match to TRBD1 covers 7 bases. The CDR3 is 15 residues long. Germline V gives CDR1 LNHDA, CDR2 SQIVND (reference sequence). Unmatched junction bases numbered 0, after V lost 0 bases and J lost 1 base. The CDR3 loop is CASSIEQGSGNTIYF. The CDR3 coding sequence is TGTGCCAGTAGTATAGAACAGGGGTCTGGAAACACCATATATTTT.

The chain carries TRBV27 and TRBJ1-2, with D possibly TRBD1 on 5 matching bases. Trimming removed 1 base at V and 8 bases at J, with 14 bases between. The CDR3 is made up of 14 amino acids. Per the germline V gene, CDR1 is MNHEY and CDR2 is SMNVEV (reference sequence). CDR3 amino acids: CASSLLAGRNGYTF. CDR3 sequence (DNA): TGTGCCAGCAGTTTATTGGCAGGGAGGAACGGCTACACCTTC.

The genes are TRBV5-6 and TRBJ1-2; D might be TRBD1 (6 bases). Trimming removed 3 bases from V and 1 base from J, with 10 bases in between. Germline loops: CDR1 SGHDT, CDR2 YYEEEE. This CDR3 is built from 14 residues. The CDR3 DNA sequence: TGTGCCAGCAGCTCTAGGGGACATAACTATGGCTACACCTTC. The encoded protein is CASSSRGHNYGYTF.

The rearrangement links TRBV27 to TRBJ1-1; weak D call: TRBD1 (6 bases). This CDR3 is built from 13 residues. Germline V CDR1 and CDR2: MNHEY, SMNVEV (reference sequence). Trimming cost V 3 bases and J 4 bases, with 9 bases left between them. The CDR3 reads CASSFLRGTEAFF. The CDR3 nucleotides are TGTGCCAGCAGTTTTCTCAGGGGCACTGAAGCTTTCTTT.

This chain links TRBV13 with TRBJ1-4; D gene unclear. The length of the CDR3 is 12 residues. Looked up from germline, CDR1 is PRHDT and CDR2 is FYEKMQ (reference sequence). Trimming removed 0 bases at V and 11 bases at J, with 7 bases between. In DNA, the CDR3 is TGTGCCAGCAGCTTAGGGGGCAGGAAACTGTTTTTT. Translating it yields CASSLGGRKLFF.

The gene calls are TRBV12-5 and TRBJ1-5, with no clear D. The V end was cut by 3 bases, the J end by 7 bases, with 19 bases between. Germline assignment: CDR1 LGHNT and CDR2 FRNRAP. CDR3 size: 16 residues. The chain's CDR3 is CASGFLEERVGQPQHF. The CDR3 region has the DNA TGTGCTAGTGGTTTCCTTGAGGAGAGGGTAGGGCAGCCCCAGCATTTT.

The chain joins TRBV5-1 to TRBJ2-5; TRBD2 aligns across 9 bases. From germline, CDR1 is SGHRS and CDR2 YFSETQ. With 2 bases clipped from V and 5 bases from J, the junction kept 10 bases outside the gene matches. This CDR3 contains 16 residues. CDR3 region: CASSLGQRGATETQYF. The CDR3 nucleotides read TGCGCCAGCAGCTTAGGGCAGCGGGGGGCGACGGAGACCCAGTACTTC.

This chain connects TRBV6-5 to TRBJ1-2, with TRBD1 as a possible D gene (6 bases). CDR3 length: 14 amino acids. V lost 7 bases, J lost 4 bases, and 16 bases lay in between. Germline V gene sequence: CDR1 MNHEY, CDR2 SVGAGI. CDR3 in DNA: TGTGCCAGCACCCTTGAGGGGGGGGGCTATGGCTACACCTTC. Residues: CASTLEGGGYGYTF.

As DNA, the CDR3 is TGTGCCAGCACGGCTTTTTCAACAACCAAAAACATTCAGTACTTC. It encodes CASTAFSTTKNIQYF. V gene TRBV5-6 combines with J gene TRBJ2-4; the D is unclear. V was trimmed by 6 bases and J by 2 bases, leaving 15 bases between them. The CDR3 runs to 15 residues. CDR1 is SGHDT and CDR2 is YYEEEE in the germline V gene.

In this sample, this clone turned up a few times. The chain links TRBV27 to TRBJ2-7, with 9 bases identical to TRBD1. The germline V gene has CDR1 MNHEY and CDR2 SMNVEV (reference sequence). V lost 5 bases to trimming and J lost 4 bases; unmatched junction nucleotides: 9. The CDR3 runs 15 residues. CDR3 region: CASSHPGQGKYEQYF. CDR3 sequence (DNA): TGTGCCAGCAGTCACCCGGGACAGGGAAAATACGAGCAGTACTTC.

DNA for the CDR3: TGTGCCACCAGCAGAGACAGAGCCTCCTACGAGCAGTACTTC. This codes for CATSRDRASYEQYF. The chain carries TRBV15 and TRBJ2-7; D not resolved. V was cut by 0 bases and J by 0 bases, with 6 bases left in between. The CDR3 sequence is 14 residues long. Germline loops: CDR1 LNHNV, CDR2 YYDKDF (reference sequence).

The rearrangement uses TRBV6-2 or TRBV6-3 and TRBJ2-7; TRBD2 matches 10 bases. CDR3 size: 17 residues. Germline CDR1 reads MNHEY; CDR2 reads SVGEGT. The trim removed 6 bases at V and 3 bases at J, leaving 14 bases unmatched. The CDR3 bases are TGTGCCAGCAGCCCTCTAGCGGGAGAAGCCACAATCTACGAGCAGTACTTC. Encoded protein: CASSPLAGEATIYEQYF.

The chain carries TRBV27 and TRBJ2-7; 8 nucleotides line up with TRBD1. V lost 6 bases, J lost 6 bases, and 10 bases stayed unmatched. Germline loops: CDR1 MNHEY, CDR2 SMNVEV (reference sequence). There are 14 residues in the CDR3. DNA of the CDR3: TGTGCCAGCAGGAGTGTGGACAGGGAGGTCGAGCAGTACTTC. This encodes CASRSVDREVEQYF.

The V call is TRBV11-3, the J call TRBJ2-7; the D is unclear. Trimming took off 1 base at V and 2 bases at J, with 6 bases between the two ends. From germline, CDR1 is SGHNT and CDR2 YENEEA. The CDR3 runs 13 residues. This CDR3 is CASSLAATYEQYF. DNA of the CDR3: TGTGCCAGCAGCTTAGCAGCCACCTACGAGCAGTACTTC.

As DNA, the CDR3 is TGTGCCAGCAGTTACCACAGGGGGACTGGCCAAGAGACCCAGTACTTC. Its protein product is CASSYHRGTGQETQYF. The V gene is TRBV6-5, the J gene TRBJ2-5, with 8 bases identical to TRBD1. Looked up from germline, CDR1 is MNHEY and CDR2 is SVGAGI. The CDR3 extends over 16 amino acids. Losses at the gene ends were 2 bases for V and 1 base for J; bases not matched to a gene: 6.

The chain joins TRBV7-3 to TRBJ2-2, with D perhaps assigned TRBD1 or TRBD2 (5 bases each). In germline, CDR1 is SGHTA, CDR2 FQGTGA. V lost 2 bases and J lost 1, with 14 bases in between. CDR3 length: 17 amino acids. CDR3 residues: CASSLRGGRVNTGELFF. The CDR3, as DNA: TGTGCCAGCAGCTTACGGGGCGGGCGGGTGAACACCGGGGAGCTGTTTTTT.

The V and J genes are TRBV5-1 and TRBJ1-4, with D possibly matching TRBD1 (5 bases). This CDR3 comprises 15 residues. V lost 0 bases and J 7 bases, leaving 13 bases between the germline ends. From germline, CDR1 is SGHRS and CDR2 YFSETQ. Here the CDR3 DNA reads TGCGCCAGCAGCTTGGATCGGGGGGTCGGTGAAAAACTGTTTTTT. Its protein is CASSLDRGVGEKLFF. Looking up the rest from reference TRBV5-1 and TRBJ1-4 gives the full variable domain: KAGVTQTPRYLIKTRGQQVTLSCSPISGHRSVSWYQQTPGQGLQFLFEYFSETQRNKGNFPGRFSGRQFSNSRSEMNVSTLELGDSALYLCASSLDRGVGEKLFFGSGTQLSVL.

The V gene is TRBV30, the J gene TRBJ2-4; D unclear. The CDR3 is 13 residues long. The germline V gene has CDR1 GTSNPN and CDR2 SVGIG (reference sequence). Trimming left V 4 bases short and J 6 bases short, with 13 bases between. The CDR3 protein is CAWNLAEGNIQYF. In DNA form, the CDR3 reads TGTGCCTGGAATTTAGCCGAAGGAAACATTCAGTACTTC.

V is TRBV3-1 (or the pseudogene TRBV3-2) and J is TRBJ2-3, with 11 bases that match TRBD2. Germline assignment: CDR1 LGHDT and CDR2 YNNKEL (reference sequence). V was pared by 3 bases and J by 6 bases, with 8 bases of the junction left unmatched. The CDR3 contains 16 residues. DNA for the CDR3: TGTGCCAGCAGCCAGGGGACTAGCGGTGTGTGGGATACGCAGTATTTT. This codes for CASSQGTSGVWDTQYF.